One and the same sample provided the 10 T cell receptor beta chains below, sequenced in a study of shared clonotypes between healthy human individuals. It was CD45RO-negative cells, positively selected for CCR7, that made up naive CD8 cells, with terminally differentiated effector memory CD45RA+ cells excluded. Libraries were prepared by immunoSEQ multiplex PCR; TCRdb keeps only in-frame clonotypes and omits some of them. Of 800,000 to 950,000 clones in the sample, roughly 96% were seen once. The sample taken for sequencing was naive CD8+ T cells sorted from blood. The receptors here all came from a man younger than 40 in good health.

The V and J genes are TRBV28 and TRBJ2-7, with 12 bases fitting TRBD1. The V and J ends lost 5 bases and 5 bases, in that order; junction bases with no gene match: 16. CDR1 and CDR2 (germline): MDHEN, SYDVKM. The CDR3 runs 18 residues. CDR3 in amino acids: CASSTTSLGQGAYNEQYF. For the CDR3, the DNA is TGTGCCAGCAGTACGACCTCCCTGGGACAGGGGGCGTATAACGAGCAGTACTTC.

The V call is TRBV11-2, the J call TRBJ2-1, with 8 bases that match TRBD2. This CDR3 is 18 amino acids long. V shed 5 bases, J shed 4 bases, and the junction held 16 bases outside the gene matches. The V gene's germline CDR1 is SGHAT and CDR2 FQNNGV. The CDR3 is CASSRRNFGRDLYNEQFF. The CDR3 nucleotides read TGTGCCAGCAGCCGCAGGAATTTCGGGAGGGATCTTTACAATGAGCAGTTCTTC.

The chain carries TRBV28 and TRBJ2-3; 9 positions agree with TRBD2. V trimming: 2 bases; J trimming: 1 base; junction bases outside the gene matches: 7. The CDR3 has 17 amino acids. Germline V lookup: CDR1 MDHEN, CDR2 SYDVKM. The CDR3 DNA reads TGTGCCAGCAGTTTAGAGACGCGGGAGGGAGGCACAGATACGCAGTATTTT. It encodes CASSLETREGGTDTQYF.

The count of this clone is one. This chain connects TRBV10-2 to TRBJ1-2; D call uncertain. Trimming shortened V by 0 bases and J by 6 bases, and 14 bases separated the two germline ends. The CDR3 loop spans 15 amino acids. The germline CDR1 and CDR2 sequences are WSHSY and SAAADI. CDR3 residues: CASSESGGKSDGYTF. CDR3 nucleotide sequence: TGCGCCAGCAGTGAGTCGGGAGGGAAAAGCGATGGCTACACCTTC.

The chain joins TRBV13 to TRBJ2-3, with D hard to call. CDR1 is PRHDT and CDR2 is FYEKMQ in the germline V gene (reference sequence). Deletions cut 5 bases from V and 1 base from J, with 10 bases between. The CDR3 is made up of 14 amino acids. CDR3 DNA: TGTGCCAGCAGCCCAAAAAGTGGCACAGATACGCAGTATTTT. As protein: CASSPKSGTDTQYF.

The J gene is TRBJ2-1, the V gene TRBV4-3; TRBD1 matches at 9 bases. The junction had 13 bases not matched to a gene; V was cut back by 4 bases and J by 9 bases. This CDR3 has 16 amino acids. CDR1 is LGHNA and CDR2 is YSLEER in the germline V gene. The CDR3 nucleotides read TGCGCCAGCAGCCCCACTACAGGGGGCTCTTCGGTTGAGCAGTTCTTC. Residues: CASSPTTGGSSVEQFF.

This chain joins TRBV28 and TRBJ2-7; D is ambiguous. The CDR3 sequence is 13 residues long. Germline values: CDR1 MDHEN, CDR2 SYDVKM. V was pared by 2 bases and J by 3 bases, with 8 bases between. The CDR3 protein is CASSLGLGYEQYF. Written as DNA, the CDR3 is TGTGCCAGCAGTTTAGGCCTCGGCTACGAGCAGTACTTC.

The CDR3 here is CASSVAPAGGHYEQYF. DNA for the CDR3: TGTGCCAGCAGCGTAGCCCCAGCGGGAGGGCACTACGAGCAGTACTTC. This chain connects TRBV9 to TRBJ2-7; 10 nucleotides agree with TRBD2. The CDR3 is 16 residues long. Per germline, CDR1 SGDLS and CDR2 YYNGEE. Trimming at V came to 0 bases and at J to 3 bases, leaving 6 bases not matched to a gene.

This rearrangement joins TRBV18 to TRBJ2-1; D is perhaps TRBD1 (6 bases). Trimming took 1 base from V and 8 from J, leaving 12 bases between them. Germline V gives CDR1 KGHSH, CDR2 LQKENI. This CDR3 region has 14 residues. The CDR3 DNA reads as TGTGCCAGCTCACCACTACAGGGTACCGATGAGCAGTTCTTC. Amino acid sequence: CASSPLQGTDEQFF.

The chain combines TRBV29-1 with TRBJ2-5; D remains unclear. This CDR3 has 13 amino acids. CDR1 is SQVTM and CDR2 is ANQGSEA in the germline V gene. The V and J ends lost 4 bases and 2 bases respectively, with 11 bases between them. The DNA for the CDR3 is TGCAGCGTTGTACTTGAAGAGCAAGAGACCCAGTACTTC. Translated, it gives CSVVLEEQETQYF.